A single sample gave rise to the 18 T cell receptor beta chains below, sequenced in a study of blood T cell repertoires in COVID-19. Data came from immunoSEQ multiplex PCR; TCRdb stores just in-frame clones and leaves some out. The repertoire holds more than 90,000 clones, with approximately 81% as singletons. Sequencing was performed on peripheral blood. These receptors came from a man aged 55 to 69 with acute or convalescent COVID-19.

This clone was detected once. V and J are TRBV6-5 and TRBJ1-1; tentative D call: TRBD1 (6 bases). The CDR3 consists of 13 residues. Trimming left V 11 bases short and J 4 bases short, with 17 bases between. The germline V gene has CDR1 MNHEY and CDR2 SVGAGI. The CDR3 is CAHNPGGFTEAFF. The CDR3 coding sequence is TGTGCCCACAATCCGGGGGGCTTCACTGAAGCTTTCTTT.

This clone occurred a few times. The chain links TRBV3-1 (or the pseudogene TRBV3-2) to TRBJ1-3; D is unresolved. This CDR3 region has 15 residues. Germline CDR1 reads LGHDT; CDR2 reads YNNKEL (reference sequence). V was trimmed by 1 base and J by 3 bases, leaving 10 bases between them. CDR3 loop: CASSQVLVNGNTIYF. Here the CDR3 DNA reads TGTGCCAGCAGCCAAGTCCTAGTGAATGGAAACACCATATATTTT.

The chain combines TRBV21-1 with TRBJ1-6. TRBV21-1 is an annotated pseudogene. This CDR3 spans 16 amino acids. Here the CDR3 DNA reads TGTGCCAGCAGCAAAGAAAGGGGACTTTATAATTCACCCCTCCACTTT. Residues: CASSKERGLYNSPLHF.

The genes are TRBV19 and TRBJ1-3, with 7 bases that match TRBD1. Germline V gives CDR1 LNHDA, CDR2 SQIVND (reference sequence). Unmatched junction bases numbered 8, after V lost 5 bases and J lost 1 base. The CDR3 has 16 amino acids. The CDR3 loop is CASSAQGVRSGNTIYF. The CDR3, as DNA: TGTGCCAGTAGTGCCCAGGGGGTCCGATCTGGAAACACCATATATTTT.

The genes are TRBV28 and TRBJ1-4; 9 positions agree with TRBD1. V was clipped by 6 bases and J by 4 bases; unmatched bases: 12. Germline CDR1 is MDHEN and CDR2 is SYDVKM. CDR3 length equals 17 residues. As DNA, the CDR3 is TGTGCCAGCAGCGTCCCGGGACAGGGTGCGGGTAATGAAAAACTGTTTTTT. Translation: CASSVPGQGAGNEKLFF.

This clone was observed once. The chain links TRBV18 to TRBJ2-3, with D perhaps TRBD2 (6 bases). The CDR3 is 16 amino acids. The ends were cut back, 4 bases at V and 2 bases at J, with 16 bases in the middle. Per germline, CDR1 KGHSH and CDR2 LQKENI. This chain's CDR3 is CASSLRDLGPTDTQYF. The CDR3 DNA is TGTGCCAGCTCACTCCGGGACTTAGGGCCCACAGATACGCAGTATTTT.

In this sample, this clone turned up a few times. This chain's CDR3 is CASSLARQNTGELFF. CDR3 nucleotides: TGTGCCAGCAGCTTAGCGAGACAGAACACCGGGGAGCTGTTTTTT. The V call is TRBV7-2, the J call TRBJ2-2; D not resolved. Germline values: CDR1 SGHTA, CDR2 FQGNSA. This CDR3 has 15 amino acids. Trimming removed 0 bases at V and 1 base at J, with 6 bases between.

This clone was counted a single time. The chain uses TRBV5-4 and TRBJ2-2; 10 bases are a match to TRBD2. Germline CDR1 SGHNT, CDR2 YYREEE (reference sequence). The CDR3 has 16 residues. Trimming at V came to 4 bases and at J to 3 bases, leaving 6 bases not matched to a gene. The CDR3 here is CASSTRTSGDTGELFF. DNA for the CDR3: TGTGCCAGCAGCACCCGGACTAGCGGTGACACCGGGGAGCTGTTTTTT. Full variable domain (outside the CDR3, taken from reference TRBV5-4 and TRBJ2-2): ETGVTQSPTHLIKTRGQQVTLRCSSQSGHNTVSWYQQALGQGPQFIFQYYREEENGRGNFPPRFSGLQFPNYSSELNVNALELDDSALYLCASSTRTSGDTGELFFGEGSRLTVL.

The count of this clone is one. The chain couples TRBV18 to TRBJ1-1; D unresolved. The germline V and J ends were trimmed by 6 bases and 2 bases, with 16 bases remaining between them. The germline gives CDR1 KGHSH, CDR2 LQKENI. The CDR3 spans 15 residues. In nucleotides, the CDR3 is TGTGCCAGCTCCCCCGTGGAGGTGGGAAACACTGAAGCTTTCTTT. Its translation: CASSPVEVGNTEAFF.

The chain has TRBV7-6 and TRBJ1-1; D possibly corresponds to TRBD1 (6 bases). Germline values: CDR1 SGHVS, CDR2 FNYEAQ. There are 13 residues in the CDR3. V was trimmed by 2 bases and J by 3 bases, leaving 7 bases between them. The CDR3 DNA sequence: TGTGCCAGCAGCTTACAGGGGCACACTGAAGCTTTCTTT. Residues: CASSLQGHTEAFF. Complete variable domain (other parts from reference TRBV7-6 and TRBJ1-1): GAGVSQSPRYKVTKRGQDVALRCDPISGHVSLYWYRQALGQGPEFLTYFNYEAQQDKSGLPNDRFSAERPEGSISTLTIQRTEQRDSAMYRCASSLQGHTEAFFGQGTRLTVV.

CDR3 bases: TGTGCCAGCAGCTTACGGGGGGCGGTCATGAACACTGAAGCTTTCTTT. Protein sequence: CASSLRGAVMNTEAFF. V usage is TRBV7-9 and J usage is TRBJ1-1; a possible D gene is TRBD1 (6 bases). Germline lookup yields CDR1 SEHNR and CDR2 FQNEAQ (reference sequence). The CDR3 loop spans 16 amino acids. V was trimmed by 2 bases and J by 0 bases, leaving 13 bases between them. The full variable domain, its missing parts supplied by reference TRBV7-9 and TRBJ1-1, is DTGVSQNPRHKITKRGQNVTFRCDPISEHNRLYWYRQTLGQGPEFLTYFQNEAQLEKSRLLSDRFSAERPKGSFSTLEIQRTEQGDSAMYLCASSLRGAVMNTEAFFGQGTRLTVV.

The J gene is TRBJ1-1, the V gene TRBV10-2; TRBD1 agrees at 8 bases. V shed 2 bases and J 3 bases; nucleotides not matched to a gene: 2. Germline assignment: CDR1 WSHSY and CDR2 SAAADI. The CDR3 is 14 residues long. CDR3 in DNA: TGCGCCAGCAGTGAGGGACAGGGCTACACTGAAGCTTTCTTT. Translating gives CASSEGQGYTEAFF.

J is TRBJ2-1 and V is TRBV7-2, with TRBD2 matching 9 bases. V lost 5 bases to trimming and J lost 8 bases; unmatched junction nucleotides: 10. Per germline, CDR1 SGHTA and CDR2 FQGNSA. CDR3 length: 15 residues. For the CDR3, the DNA is TGTGCCAGCAGCCAAGGGGGCGGGAGGGCTTATGAGCAGTTCTTC. Its translation: CASSQGGGRAYEQFF. Drawing the rest from reference TRBV7-2 and TRBJ2-1, the complete variable domain is GAGVSQSPSNKVTEKGKDVELRCDPISGHTALYWYRQSLGQGLEFLIYFQGNSAPDKSGLPSDRFSAERTGGSVSTLTIQRTQQEDSAVYLCASSQGGGRAYEQFFGPGTRLTVL.

The CDR3 protein is CASSSGQGSAYEQYV. The CDR3 DNA is TGTGCCAGCTCATCTGGACAGGGTTCGGCATACGAGCAGTACGTC. V gene TRBV18 combines with J gene TRBJ2-7, with 8 bases that match TRBD1. Germline assignment: CDR1 KGHSH and CDR2 LQKENI. This CDR3 comprises 15 residues. V gave up 5 bases and J gave up 4 bases; unmatched junction bases: 10.

The chain employs TRBV2 and TRBJ2-1; 14 nucleotides match TRBD2. In germline, CDR1 is SNHLY, CDR2 FYNNEI. J lost 9 bases, V lost 8 bases, and 12 bases had no gene match. The CDR3 loop spans 16 amino acids. CDR3 amino acids: CASPPRTSGRWGEQFF. The CDR3 DNA is TGTGCCAGCCCGCCGCGGACTAGCGGGAGGTGGGGTGAGCAGTTCTTC.

V gene TRBV5-6 combines with J gene TRBJ1-1; tentative D call: TRBD1 (6 bases). The CDR3 runs 15 residues. The V and J ends lost 3 bases and 3 bases respectively, with 15 bases between them. Germline V gene lookup returns CDR1 SGHDT and CDR2 YYEEEE. The CDR3 region is CASSSGQTLYTEAFF. The CDR3 bases are TGTGCCAGCAGCTCCGGACAGACCTTGTACACTGAAGCTTTCTTT. Using reference TRBV5-6 and TRBJ1-1 for the parts outside the CDR3, the full variable domain is DAGVTQSPTHLIKTRGQQVTLRCSPKSGHDTVSWYQQALGQGPQFIFQYYEEEERQRGNFPDRFSGHQFPNYSSELNVNALLLGDSALYLCASSSGQTLYTEAFFGQGTRLTVV.

The chain is built from TRBV13 and TRBJ2-3; 8 bases match TRBD2. Trimming at V came to 5 bases and at J to 4 bases, leaving 5 bases not matched to a gene. The CDR3 is 14 amino acids. Per germline, CDR1 PRHDT and CDR2 FYEKMQ (reference sequence). CDR3 loop: CASSTRTSSDTQYF. The CDR3 DNA sequence: TGTGCCAGCAGCACTCGGACTAGCTCAGATACGCAGTATTTT.

The CDR3 DNA sequence: TGTGCCAGCAGCGACGGACAGGGGGCGATTAGCACAGATACGCAGTATTTT. This gives the protein CASSDGQGAISTDTQYF. This chain links TRBV7-9 with TRBJ2-3; 11 bases align to TRBD1. After removal of 5 bases from V and 0 bases from J, the junction contained 7 bases not matched to a gene. Germline assignment: CDR1 SEHNR and CDR2 FQNEAQ (reference sequence). The CDR3 covers 17 residues.